These 30 T cell receptor beta chains share one sample of origin, sequenced in a study of CD8+CD57+ T cells in acquired aplastic anemia. Genomic DNA, the template, was used for profiling of the TCR beta VDJ and CDR3. From the reads, TCRdb called clonotypes with MiXCR, one entry per CDR3 protein. The table includes over 150,000 distinct CDR3 sequences, 55% to 65% detected once. The authors sequenced patients whose flow cytometry had shown CD8+CD57+ cell expansion. Sequenced sample: sorted CD4+, CD8+, or CD8+CD57+ T cells (not recorded which) from PBMCs. These receptors were obtained from a human donor with aplastic anemia.

The sample holds a few counts of this clonotype. The chain joins TRBV24-1 to TRBJ2-7; D ambiguous. CDR1 is KGHDR and CDR2 is SFDVKD in the germline V gene. The CDR3 is made up of 15 amino acids. Deletions cut 4 bases from V and 5 bases from J, with 17 bases between. CDR3 protein: CATSEGRRGWDEQYF. The CDR3 nucleotides are TGTGCCACCAGTGAGGGCCGCCGTGGTTGGGACGAGCAGTACTTC.

This clonotype was recorded many times. The CDR3 DNA reads TGTGCCAGCAGCTTGTTCTCCAGCAGCGAGCAGTACTTC. It codes for CASSLFSSSEQYF. This chain links TRBV5-6 with TRBJ2-7; D ambiguous. Germline values: CDR1 SGHDT, CDR2 YYEEEE. This CDR3 is built from 13 residues. With 1 base removed from V and 6 bases from J, the gap between germline ends came to 11 bases.

This clonotype has more than one count but fewer than ten. The V and J genes are TRBV10-3 and TRBJ2-3, with 9 bases that match TRBD1. The CDR3 is made up of 15 amino acids. CDR1 ENHRY and CDR2 SYGVKD come from the germline V gene. The V and J ends lost 0 bases and 9 bases, in that order; junction bases with no gene match: 7. CDR3 residues: CAISESVSGQGTQYF. The CDR3 nucleotides read TGTGCCATCAGTGAGTCGGTTAGCGGACAGGGGACGCAGTATTTT.

The chain has TRBV24-1 and TRBJ1-5; D possibly corresponds to TRBD1 (6 bases). The germline gives CDR1 KGHDR, CDR2 SFDVKD. The CDR3 runs to 15 residues. With 3 bases removed from V and 5 bases from J, the gap between germline ends came to 13 bases. CDR3 bases: TGTGCCACCAGTGATAGGACAGACCCCGATCAGCCCCAGCATTTT. Its protein is CATSDRTDPDQPQHF.

This clonotype was observed many times. The chain employs TRBV4-1 and TRBJ2-1; D gene ambiguous. This CDR3 is 14 amino acids long. V was pared by 1 base and J by 7 bases, with 11 bases between. The germline gives CDR1 MGHRA, CDR2 YSYEKL. Here the CDR3 reads CASSQAAGSNEQFF. For the CDR3, the DNA is TGCGCCAGCAGCCAAGCCGCAGGATCGAATGAGCAGTTCTTC.

Concerning this clonotype itself: A junction boundary mismatches the germline segment, possibly from a read error. The rearrangement links TRBV7-2 to TRBJ2-3; 14 nucleotides match TRBD2. The CDR3 covers 16 residues. Germline V CDR1 and CDR2: SGHTA, FQGNSA. The CDR3 DNA reads as TGTGCCAGCAGCTGGGGGGGGACTAGCGGGAGAGATACGCGGTATTTT. This sequence encodes CASSWGGTSGRDTRYF.

This clonotype appeared many times. The chain couples TRBV14 to TRBJ1-1; 9 nucleotides agree with TRBD1. Germline CDR1 is SGHDN and CDR2 is FVKESK. V shed 6 bases, J shed 4 bases, and the junction held 9 bases outside the gene matches. The CDR3 runs 15 residues. The CDR3 loop is CASRPSGQGTTEAFF. The CDR3 coding sequence is TGTGCCAGCAGACCATCTGGACAGGGGACCACTGAAGCTTTCTTT.

Ten or more counts support this clonotype. This chain uses TRBV5-1 with TRBJ1-1, with 9 bases aligning to TRBD1. Germline assignment: CDR1 SGHRS and CDR2 YFSETQ. Trimming took 9 bases from V and 5 from J; bases not matched to a gene: 11. This CDR3 is 14 amino acids long. In nucleotides, the CDR3 is TGCGCCACACATACCGGGACAGGGCCTACTGAAGCTTTCTTT. Translation gives CATHTGTGPTEAFF.

In the case of this clonotype: A much larger clone lies one base from this, so it may be a read error. The genes are TRBV5-6 and TRBJ2-3; 12 bases line up with TRBD1. This CDR3 region has 14 residues. Germline V gives CDR1 SGHDT, CDR2 YYEEEE. In nucleotides, the CDR3 is TGTGCCAACAGCTCGGGACAGGGGGCGGATACGCAGTATTTT. Translating gives CANSSGQGADTQYF.

The chain carries TRBV7-9 and TRBJ2-7, with D tentatively TRBD1 (6 bases). This CDR3 has 13 residues. Germline CDR1 reads SEHNR; CDR2 reads FQNEAQ (reference sequence). The ends were cut back, 5 bases at V and 3 bases at J, with 11 bases in the middle. For the CDR3, the DNA is TGTGCCAGCAGCAGGGACACCCTCTACGAGCAGTACTTC. Protein: CASSRDTLYEQYF.

With respect to this clonotype: The junction does not match germline at one end; this may be a read error. The J gene is TRBJ1-1, the V gene TRBV19; D unresolved. CDR1 and CDR2 (germline): LNHDA, SQIVND (reference sequence). The CDR3 is 12 residues long. CDR3 residues: CASSSQNTEASF. CDR3 nucleotide sequence: TGTGCCAGTAGTTCGCAGAACACTGAAGCTTCCTTT.

This clonotype occurred many times. The chain has TRBV20-1 and TRBJ1-2; D unclear. Germline assignment: CDR1 DFQATT and CDR2 SNEGSKA (reference sequence). This CDR3 contains 14 residues. V was shortened by 0 bases and J by 7 bases, with 15 bases between the two germline ends. The CDR3 DNA reads TGCAGTGCTAGAGATAGTCGGTCCCCTAGTGGCTACACCTTC. Encoded protein: CSARDSRSPSGYTF.

The V and J genes are TRBV12-3 or TRBV12-4 and TRBJ2-1, with D hard to call. The CDR3 extends over 14 amino acids. CDR3 DNA: TGTGCATCCCGTAAAGGGTCATTTTACAATGAGCAGTTCTTC. Translation gives CASRKGSFYNEQFF.

The chain combines TRBV24-1 with TRBJ2-1; 11 nucleotides match TRBD2. The junction had 9 bases not matched to a gene; V was cut back by 9 bases and J by 6 bases. CDR1 and CDR2 from the germline V gene are KGHDR and SFDVKD. There are 15 residues in the CDR3. The CDR3 bases are TGTGCCACCGAGGATAGCGGGGGGGCCCGCAATGAGCAGTTCTTC. Its translation: CATEDSGGARNEQFF.

This clonotype was seen once. One end of the junction varies from germline; a read error may be responsible. This sequence joins TRBV20-1 and TRBJ2-5, with 11 bases aligning to TRBD2. This CDR3 region has 12 residues. CDR1 and CDR2 (germline): DFQATT, SNEGSKA (reference sequence). The CDR3 region has the DNA TGCAGTGCTAGAGGAGTAGCGGGGGGGCCGGGGTTC. It yields the protein CSARGVAGGPGF.

This clonotype has just one count. V gene TRBV2 combines with J gene TRBJ1-2, with 10 bases lining up with TRBD1. V gave up 6 bases and J gave up 11 bases; unmatched junction bases: 9. CDR1 SNHLY and CDR2 FYNNEI come from the germline V gene. CDR3 length equals 13 residues. The CDR3 coding sequence is TGTGCCAGCAGAGGGACAGGGGATGCGAGGTACACCTTC. It translates to CASRGTGDARYTF. The whole variable domain, filled in from reference TRBV2 and TRBJ1-2, reads EPEVTQTPSHQVTQMGQEVILRCVPISNHLYFYWYRQILGQKVEFLVSFYNNEISEKSEIFDDQFSVERPDGSNFTLKIRSTKLEDSAMYFCASRGTGDARYTFGSGTRLTVV.

This clonotype showed up just a few times. The chain recombines TRBV2 with TRBJ2-7; TRBD2 matches 9 bases. Germline V gives CDR1 SNHLY, CDR2 FYNNEI. The CDR3 covers 14 residues. Trimming took 5 bases from V and 6 from J; bases not matched to a gene: 8. CDR3 residues: CASSQSSGVGEQYF. CDR3 sequence (DNA): TGTGCCAGCAGTCAATCTAGCGGGGTAGGCGAGCAGTACTTC.

The V call is TRBV15, the J call TRBJ2-1; D perhaps matches TRBD2 (6 bases). This CDR3 is 14 amino acids long. Germline lookup yields CDR1 LNHNV and CDR2 YYDKDF (reference sequence). Trimming removed 4 bases from V and 13 bases from J, with 20 bases in between. CDR3 sequence (DNA): TGTGCCACCAGCAACCACCCAAAGGGACTCAATCAGTTCTTC. This gives the protein CATSNHPKGLNQFF.

This clonotype is a singleton in its sample. The chain couples TRBV25-1 to TRBJ1-6; 7 bases agree with TRBD1. Trimming removed 2 bases from V and 11 bases from J; junction bases left unmatched: 6. CDR1 and CDR2 (germline): MGHDK, SYGVNS. The CDR3 is 14 residues long. The CDR3 sequence: CASSERQGPAPLHF. The CDR3 coding sequence is TGTGCCAGCAGTGAACGACAGGGCCCTGCACCCCTCCACTTT.

V usage is TRBV2 and J usage is TRBJ2-7; D remains ambiguous. CDR1 is SNHLY and CDR2 is FYNNEI in the germline V gene. Trimming left V 4 bases short and J 2 bases short, with 21 bases between. CDR3 length: 17 amino acids. The CDR3 DNA follows: TGTGCCAGCAGTGCAACCCTTGTGTCAGGCAGTCCCTACGAGCAGTACTTC. Translating gives CASSATLVSGSPYEQYF.

This rearrangement joins TRBV4-1 to TRBJ1-2; tentative D call: TRBD1 (6 bases). Germline CDR1 is MGHRA and CDR2 is YSYEKL. Trimming shortened V by 1 base and J by 8 bases, and 20 bases separated the two germline ends. The CDR3 length is 16 residues. The CDR3, as DNA: TGCGCCAGCAGCCAAGTTCTGGGGCAGGGGAAAAACGGCTACACCTTC. Residues: CASSQVLGQGKNGYTF.

This rearrangement joins TRBV19 to TRBJ2-5; the D is unclear. The germline V gene encodes CDR1 LNHDA and CDR2 SQIVND (reference sequence). The length of the CDR3 is 12 residues. The V end lost 3 bases, the J end lost 5 bases, and 7 bases lay between the germline ends. CDR3 DNA sequence: TGTGCCAGTAGTATGGGTTGGGAGACCCAGTACTTC. Amino acids: CASSMGWETQYF.

V usage is TRBV2 and J usage is TRBJ1-2, with D unresolved. The V end was cut by 4 bases, the J end by 4 bases, with 7 bases between. CDR1 and CDR2 (germline): SNHLY, FYNNEI. The CDR3 contains 12 residues. CDR3 sequence reads: CASSALIYGYTF. The CDR3 DNA reads TGTGCCAGCAGTGCTCTGATCTATGGCTACACCTTC.

V usage is TRBV29-1 and J usage is TRBJ2-5; D may be TRBD1 (6 bases). CDR3 length: 12 residues. In germline, CDR1 is SQVTM, CDR2 ANQGSEA. Between the trimmed V and J ends, which lost 6 bases and 3 bases, there was a span of 11 bases. The DNA of the CDR3 is TGCAGCGTCGGACAGACTAAAGAGACCCAGTACTTC. Amino acids: CSVGQTKETQYF.

The CDR3: CASSLQGGNEQFF. As DNA, the CDR3 is TGTGCCAGCAGCTTGCAGGGGGGGAATGAGCAGTTCTTC. V and J are TRBV5-4 and TRBJ2-1; D possibly matches TRBD1 or TRBD2 (7 bases each). Germline CDR1 reads SGHNT; CDR2 reads YYREEE (reference sequence). The CDR3 extends over 13 amino acids. Trimming removed 1 base from V and 7 bases from J, with 9 bases in between. Combining the CDR3 with reference TRBV5-4 and TRBJ2-1 gives the whole variable domain ETGVTQSPTHLIKTRGQQVTLRCSSQSGHNTVSWYQQALGQGPQFIFQYYREEENGRGNFPPRFSGLQFPNYSSELNVNALELDDSALYLCASSLQGGNEQFFGPGTRLTVL.

The chain combines TRBV7-9 with TRBJ2-3, with TRBD2 identical over 11 bases. Germline CDR1 is SEHNR and CDR2 is FQNEAQ (reference sequence). The CDR3 loop spans 19 amino acids. Trimming took 3 bases from V and 5 from J; bases not matched to a gene: 16. The CDR3 nucleotides read TGTGCCAGCAGCTTTTTCACCGGCTCGACTAGCGGGAAGTTAGATACGCAGTATTTT. Encoded protein: CASSFFTGSTSGKLDTQYF.

This clonotype has only one observation. The chain joins TRBV25-1 to TRBJ2-2, with 8 bases fitting TRBD1. Trimming cost V 8 bases and J 1 base; bases outside gene matches: 9. The length of the CDR3 is 16 residues. CDR1 MGHDK and CDR2 SYGVNS come from the germline V gene. This CDR3 reads CASVHLTGENTGELFF. The CDR3 DNA reads as TGTGCCAGCGTTCATCTGACAGGGGAGAACACCGGGGAGCTGTTTTTT.

This clonotype was counted between two and nine times. The V call is TRBV20-1, the J call TRBJ2-1; 9 bases align to TRBD2. Germline CDR1 DFQATT, CDR2 SNEGSKA (reference sequence). CDR3 length: 11 residues. CDR3 coding DNA: TGCAGCGTTGATGCGGGAGGGCCCCAGTTCTTC. Protein: CSVDAGGPQFF.

This clonotype has ten or more counts. The rearrangement uses TRBV2 and TRBJ1-5, with a tentative D call TRBD1 (5 bases). This CDR3 region has 17 residues. In germline, CDR1 is SNHLY, CDR2 FYNNEI. The V end lost 0 bases, the J end lost 1 base, and 13 bases lay between the germline ends. DNA of the CDR3: TGTGCCAGCAGTGAAGCGCGGCACCGGGACAGCAATCAGCCCCAGCATTTT. Translation gives CASSEARHRDSNQPQHF.

J is TRBJ1-1 and V is TRBV7-9, with 9 bases that match TRBD1. The CDR3 has 15 amino acids. Germline V gene sequence: CDR1 SEHNR, CDR2 FQNEAQ (reference sequence). V dropped 5 bases and J dropped 3; count of bases not matched to a gene: 7. Written as DNA, the CDR3 is TGTGCCAGCAGCGTTGGACAGGGGTTGGACACTGAAGCTTTCTTT. Amino acids: CASSVGQGLDTEAFF.